A selection of T cell receptor beta chains follows, all from one sample in a study of cytomegalovirus exposure and HLA in healthy donors. The data were produced by immunoSEQ multiplex PCR, yet TCRdb's version contains in-frame clones alone and is incomplete. The table has tens of thousands of clones, approximately 70% seen once. The sequenced sample consisted of PBMCs. The source of these receptors is a woman aged 50 to 65 in good health and CMV-seropositive. Both conserved end residues are part of each CDR3. A D gene is named only where the DNA matches it firmly. Clone sizes are given selectively: once, few, many, or a class where the clone is expanded.

V gene	clone size	D gene	J gene	CDR3 protein	CDR3 DNA
TRBV4-3	-	-	TRBJ1-1	CASSQARSLSTEAFF	TGCGCCAGCAGCCAAGCACGGTCGTTGAGCACTGAAGCTTTCTTT
TRBV6-1	few	TRBD1	TRBJ1-2	CASSEAGQGPHYTF	TGTGCCAGCAGTGAAGCGGGACAGGGCCCACACTACACCTTC
TRBV9	-	-	TRBJ2-7	CASSGSGHSYEQYF	TGTGCCAGCAGCGGTAGCGGCCACTCCTACGAGCAGTACTTC
TRBV7-2	-	TRBD1	TRBJ2-1	CASIPGTASYNEQFF	TGTGCCAGCATCCCCGGGACAGCATCCTACAATGAGCAGTTCTTC
TRBV4-3	-	-	TRBJ1-4	CASSGAGEKLFF	TGCGCCAGCAGCGGAGCGGGGGAAAAACTGTTTTTT
TRBV30	-	TRBD2	TRBJ2-5	CAWAGGPMEETQYF	TGTGCCTGGGCGGGGGGGCCGATGGAAGAGACCCAGTACTTC
TRBV18	-	-	TRBJ1-1	CASSPRQGRGDTEAFF	TGTGCCAGCTCACCACGCCAGGGGAGAGGGGACACTGAAGCTTTCTTT
TRBV9	-	-	TRBJ1-2	CASSVQGNYGYTF	TGTGCCAGCAGCGTTCAGGGAAACTATGGCTACACCTTC
TRBV6-1	-	-	TRBJ1-4	CASSAHDSATNEKLFF	TGTGCCAGCAGTGCCCACGACAGTGCAACTAATGAAAAACTGTTTTTT
TRBV7-9	few	-	TRBJ1-4	CASSLALRGGDPNEKLFF	TGTGCCAGCAGCTTAGCGCTAAGGGGGGGAGACCCGAATGAAAAACTGTTTTTT
TRBV27	few	TRBD2	TRBJ2-7	CASSLTGTSGYEQYF	TGTGCCAGCAGCCTCACCGGGACTAGCGGCTACGAGCAGTACTTC
TRBV10-3	-	TRBD2	TRBJ2-2	CATVRGSNTGELFF	TGTGCCACCGTGCGGGGGTCGAACACCGGGGAGCTGTTTTTT